A selection of T cell receptor beta chains follows, all from one sample in a study of blood T cells in healthy people across ages. MiXCR, run by TCRdb on the 5' RACE reads, gives a single entry per CDR3 protein. Among 1.5 million to 2 million distinct CDR3 sequences, about 50% were seen once, and the ten largest hold about 2.1%. The sample taken for sequencing was blood. These receptors all come from a woman in her forties in good health. Both conserved end residues are part of each CDR3. A D gene is named only where the DNA matches it firmly. Clone size is not always given. Where it is, it says once, few, many or a class for expanded clones.

>TRBJ2-5|-|TRBV12-3/TRBV12-4|TRBD1
TGTGCCGGCAGTCACCCCGGGACAGGGGGAGAGATCCAGTACTTC
CAGSHPGTGGEIQYF
>TRBJ2-1|-|TRBV5-1|TRBD2
TGCGCCAGCTACCCATGGACTAGCGGCTACAATGAGCAGTTCTTC
CASYPWTSGYNEQFF
>TRBJ1-1|-|TRBV29-1|TRBD1
TGCAGCGTTGGGACAGGCCTCATGAACACTGAAGCTTTCTTT
CSVGTGLMNTEAFF
>TRBJ1-2|-|TRBV5-1|TRBD1
TGCGCCACTCGCGCCGGGACAGGGGACTATGGCTACACCTTC
CATRAGTGDYGYTF
>TRBJ2-7|-|TRBV20-1|-
TGCAGTGCCCTTGGTGGGGCCCAGGGGTTGGGCGAGCAGTACTTC
CSALGGAQGLGEQYF
>TRBJ2-3|-|TRBV12-3/TRBV12-4|TRBD2
TGTGCCAGCAGTCCCGGACTAGCGGGGGCCGCGGAGACGCAGTATTTT
CASSPGLAGAAETQYF
>TRBJ2-5|few|TRBV11-2|-
TGTGCCAGCAGCTCTAGAGAGGGTCTTACTCGAGAGCAGTACTTC
CASSSREGLTREQYF
>TRBJ2-3|-|TRBV7-7|TRBD2
TGTGCTAGCAGCTCAGGGCCTAGCGGGGTCACAGATACGCAGTATTTT
CASSSGPSGVTDTQYF
>TRBJ2-5|-|TRBV28|-
TGTGCCAGCAGTTTAGTTGGCAGACTTTACGAGACCCAGTACTTC
CASSLVGRLYETQYF
>TRBJ2-1|-|TRBV7-3|TRBD2
TGTGCCAGCAGCCAGACAGGGGGACTAGCGGCGGCCTACAATGAGCAGTTCTTC
CASSQTGGLAAAYNEQFF
>TRBJ2-3|-|TRBV6-5|-
TGTGCCAGCACCGGGACGGCCGATTCAGATACGCAGTATTTT
CASTGTADSDTQYF
>TRBJ2-7|-|TRBV11-2|-
TGTGCCAGCAGCACGGATGGAACCCTATACGAGCAGTACTTC
CASSTDGTLYEQYF
>TRBJ1-4|few|TRBV6-5|-
TGTGCCAGCAGCCGGGACACAGCTAATGAAAAACTGTTTTTT
CASSRDTANEKLFF
>TRBJ1-5|-|TRBV3-1|-
TGTGCCAGCAGCCCGGACAATAGCAATCAGCCCCAGCATTTT
CASSPDNSNQPQHF
>TRBJ1-2|-|TRBV28|-
TGTGCCAGCGAAGCTCGGGACACATATGGCTACACCTTC
CASEARDTYGYTF
>TRBJ1-6|many|TRBV5-5|-
TGTGCCAGCAGCCCCGCCACCCGAGGAAATTCACCCCTCCACTTT
CASSPATRGNSPLHF
>TRBJ2-7|-|TRBV7-9|-
TGTGCCAGCAGCTTAGAGCAGGGGTGGGACGAGCAGTACTTC
CASSLEQGWDEQYF
>TRBJ2-5|-|TRBV28|-
TGTGCCAGCAGGGGTCAGGGTTTAGGTAAAGAGACCCAGTACTTC
CASRGQGLGKETQYF
>TRBJ2-7|-|TRBV18|TRBD1
TGTGCCAGCTCCCCCACGGGGACAGGGGGCGCAGAGCAGTACTTC
CASSPTGTGGAEQYF
>TRBJ1-1|-|TRBV2|-
TGTGCCAGCTCAGGGTTCAGTGAAGCTTTCTTT
CASSGFSEAFF
>TRBJ2-3|few|TRBV6-2/TRBV6-3|TRBD2
TGTGCCAGCAGTTACAGTCCCGGGACTAGCGGTGCATTCAGCACAGATACGCAGTATTTT
CASSYSPGTSGAFSTDTQYF
>TRBJ2-7|-|TRBV6-5|-
TGTGCCAGCAGTTCGGACGGATACTACGAGCAGTACTTC
CASSSDGYYEQYF
>TRBJ1-2|-|TRBV6-5|-
TGTGCCAGCAGTCAAACCAGATCCCATGGCTACACCTTC
CASSQTRSHGYTF
>TRBJ1-2|few|TRBV3-1|-
TGTGCCAGCAGCCAAGAGGGACGAGCTGGCTACACCTTC
CASSQEGRAGYTF
>TRBJ2-3|few|TRBV12-3/TRBV12-4|-
TGTGCCAGCAGTACAGGACAGCTTAATACGCAGTATTTT
CASSTGQLNTQYF
>TRBJ1-2|-|TRBV7-9|-
TGTGCCAGCAGCTTAAGAAGGGAGATAGGATGTGGCTACACCTTC
CASSLRREIGCGYTF
>TRBJ2-5|-|TRBV15|TRBD2
TGTGCCACCAGCAGAGATCGGGGGGGCCATTGGGATGAGCAGTACTTC
CATSRDRGGHWDEQYF
>TRBJ1-6|-|TRBV6-2/TRBV6-3|-
TGTGCCAGCATCGGGAGTAGCCATATTTGGGGAGATTCACCCCTCCACTTT
CASIGSSHIWGDSPLHF
>TRBJ2-5|-|TRBV11-1|-
TGTGCCAGCAGCTTCATAGGGGTTCAAGAGACCCAGTACTTC
CASSFIGVQETQYF
>TRBJ2-7|-|TRBV28|TRBD1
TGTGCCAGCAGTCCAGGGGGCTTAGGTGACTACGAGCAGTACTTC
CASSPGGLGDYEQYF
>TRBJ1-2|-|TRBV12-3/TRBV12-4|-
TGTGCCAGCAGTTTTGGGGAGGGGGTGAACTATGGCTACACCTTC
CASSFGEGVNYGYTF
>TRBJ2-7|many|TRBV20-1|-
TGCAGTGCTGGCCCGGTGGGGGTTACTTACGAGCAGTACTTC
CSAGPVGVTYEQYF
>TRBJ2-5|-|TRBV2|-
TGTGCCAGCAACATGGGACCCCCAATGGGAGAGACCCAGTACTTC
CASNMGPPMGETQYF
>TRBJ2-5|few|TRBV7-2|-
TGTGCCAGCAGCTCCCGGCCAAGTAGGGCGGAGACCCAGTACTTC
CASSSRPSRAETQYF
>TRBJ2-6|-|TRBV27|-
TGTGCCAGCAGTTTTGAGGGCGAGGGGGCCAACGTCCTGACTTTC
CASSFEGEGANVLTF
>TRBJ2-4|-|TRBV7-2|-
TGTGCCAGCAGCTTAGGGACAGTCCGGGAGCAGTACTTC
CASSLGTVREQYF
>TRBJ2-3|-|TRBV25-1|-
TGTGCCAGCAGCTCAAACCCCACAGGTCCCACAGATACGCAGTATTTT
CASSSNPTGPTDTQYF
>TRBJ2-3|-|TRBV7-6|TRBD2
TGTGCCAGCAGCCCACTAGCGGGGGGGCGCGCAGATACGCAGTATTTT
CASSPLAGGRADTQYF
>TRBJ2-4|-|TRBV18|TRBD1
TGTGCCAGCTCACCAGTCCAACAGGGGAAAGTTCTGGCCAAAAACATTCAGTACTTC
CASSPVQQGKVLAKNIQYF
>TRBJ1-4|-|TRBV25-1|-
TGTGCCAGCAGTGAAACGGGGAGAGGAGTATTTTTGGAAAAACTGTTTTTT
CASSETGRGVFLEKLFF
>TRBJ2-2|-|TRBV12-3/TRBV12-4|-
TGTGCCAGCAGTGCATCGGACACCGATTACACCGGGGAGCTGTTTTTT
CASSASDTDYTGELFF
>TRBJ2-1|-|TRBV7-9|-
TGTGCCAGCAGCTTATACTTGGCGGGGGCCGACAATGAGCAGTTCTTC
CASSLYLAGADNEQFF
>TRBJ2-5|few|TRBV5-1|-
TGCGCCAGCAGCCCCTTCGGGCAGTCCCAAGAGACCCAGTACTTC
CASSPFGQSQETQYF
>TRBJ2-7|many|TRBV7-2|-
TGTGCCAGCAGCTACGACGCAATCCTTTACGAGCAGTACTTC
CASSYDAILYEQYF
>TRBJ2-5|-|TRBV20-1|-
TGCAGTGCTAGGTACCAAGTCCAAGAGACCCAGTACTTC
CSARYQVQETQYF
>TRBJ1-1|many|TRBV29-1|TRBD1
TGCAGCGGTACAGGGGCAATAGGCACTGAAGCTTTCTTT
CSGTGAIGTEAFF
>TRBJ2-3|-|TRBV5-6|-
TGTGCCAGCAGCTTTGGAGCAGCCACAGATACGCAGTATTTT
CASSFGAATDTQYF
>TRBJ2-7|many|TRBV5-1|TRBD1
TGCGCCAGCAGCTTGGCCAGGGACAGTTCCTACGAGCAGTACTTC
CASSLARDSSYEQYF
>TRBJ2-4|-|TRBV6-2/TRBV6-3|-
TGTGCCAGCGCGGACGGTCCCGCGACACCCTATGAGCAGTACTTC
CASADGPATPYEQYF
>TRBJ1-6|-|TRBV6-6|-
TGTGCCGTCGGACCGCAGGGGACAAATTCACCCCTCCACTTT
CAVGPQGTNSPLHF
>TRBJ1-1|few|TRBV12-3/TRBV12-4|TRBD1
TGTGCCAGCAGTTTATCTAGGACAGGGGATACTGAAGCTTTCTTT
CASSLSRTGDTEAFF
>TRBJ1-1|-|TRBV5-1|-
TGCGCCAGCAGCTATAAACAGGGTAACACTGAAGCTTTCTTT
CASSYKQGNTEAFF
>TRBJ2-7|-|TRBV4-2|-
TGTGCCAGCAGCCTGTCGTCAAGGGCACGGACCTCCTACGAGCAGTACTTC
CASSLSSRARTSYEQYF
>TRBJ2-1|-|TRBV9|-
TGTGCCAGCAGCGCCCGGACAAACAATGAGCAGTTCTTC
CASSARTNNEQFF
>TRBJ2-5|-|TRBV29-1|-
TGCAGCGTTCGGGAGCTCCAAGAGACCCAGTACTTC
CSVRELQETQYF
>TRBJ2-7|few|TRBV6-1|TRBD2
TGTGCCAGCAAGGTGACTAGCGGGGCTACATCCATCTACGAGCAGTACTTC
CASKVTSGATSIYEQYF
>TRBJ2-3|-|TRBV4-3|-
TGCGCCAGCAGCCAGAAATCACGCCGGAGAAGCACAGATACGCAGTATTTT
CASSQKSRRRSTDTQYF
>TRBJ1-1|-|TRBV4-2|-
TGTGCCAGCAGCCAAGTCACAACGGACACTGAAGCTTTCTTT
CASSQVTTDTEAFF
>TRBJ2-1|few|TRBV12-3/TRBV12-4|-
TGTGCCAGCAGACCGCCAGACCGAATCTCCTACAATGAGCAGTTCTTC
CASRPPDRISYNEQFF
>TRBJ2-1|-|TRBV6-5|-
TGTGCCAGCAGTTACGTTACAGGGATGAACAATGAGCAGTTCTTC
CASSYVTGMNNEQFF